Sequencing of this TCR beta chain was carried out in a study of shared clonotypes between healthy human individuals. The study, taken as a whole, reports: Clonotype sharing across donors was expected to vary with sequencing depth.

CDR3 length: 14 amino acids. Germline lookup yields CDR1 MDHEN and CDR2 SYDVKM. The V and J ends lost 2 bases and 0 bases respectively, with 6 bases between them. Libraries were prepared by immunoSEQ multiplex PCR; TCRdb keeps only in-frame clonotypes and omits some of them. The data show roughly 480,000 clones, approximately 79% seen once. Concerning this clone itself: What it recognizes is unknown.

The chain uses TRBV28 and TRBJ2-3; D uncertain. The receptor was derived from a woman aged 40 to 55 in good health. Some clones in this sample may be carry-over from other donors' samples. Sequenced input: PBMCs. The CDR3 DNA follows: TGTGCCAGCAGTTTACGGGCTAGCACAGATACGCAGTATTTT. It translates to CASSLRASTDTQYF. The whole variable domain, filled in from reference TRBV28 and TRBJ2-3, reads DVKVTQSSRYLVKRTGEKVFLECVQDMDHENMFWYRQDPGLGLRLIYFSYDVKMKEKGDIPEGYSVSREKKERFSLILESASTNQTSMYLCASSLRASTDTQYFGPGTRLTVL.